A selection of T cell receptor beta chains follows, all from one sample in a study of cytomegalovirus exposure and HLA in healthy donors. Libraries were prepared by immunoSEQ multiplex PCR; TCRdb keeps only in-frame clonotypes and omits some of them. The sample records more than 95,000 clones, approximately 87% being singletons. Sequences were obtained from PBMCs. The receptors were gathered from a man aged 18 to 30 in good health and CMV-seropositive. Both conserved end residues are part of each CDR3.

J,V,CDR3
TRBJ1-1,TRBV27,CASSLGTGNTEAFF
TRBJ2-7,TRBV28,CASSSGRGEQYF
.,TRBV6-5,CASSRGQGSSYEQYF
TRBJ2-7,TRBV19,CASSMGSSYEQYF
TRBJ2-7,TRBV4-1,CASSQTTSTGSPYEQYF
TRBJ1-5,TRBV6-1,CASSVRDRGQPQHF
TRBJ1-6,TRBV30,CAWSQGTQGALHF
TRBJ1-1,TRBV18,CASSPRGQNTEAFF
TRBJ1-1,TRBV9,CASSVATQGVATGENTEAFF
TRBJ2-4,TRBV13,CASSSRTGNGAKNIQYF
TRBJ2-5,TRBV6-5,CASNHRDSKETQYF
TRBJ2-5,TRBV28,CASSLITSGAYQETQYF
TRBJ2-6,TRBV5-1,CASSLGQGLGPGANVLTF
TRBJ1-4,TRBV5-6,CASSFGRSIIEKLFF
TRBJ1-4,TRBV11-2,CASSLSTGQGREKLFF
TRBJ1-6,TRBV30,CAWTPGSYNSPLHF
TRBJ1-3,TRBV10-1,CASSRGGSGNTIYF
TRBJ2-7,TRBV2,CASRVGLADYEQYF
TRBJ1-2,TRBV10-3,CAISSQGIYGYTF
TRBJ2-3,TRBV2,CASSETAGGRDTQYF
TRBJ1-4,TRBV28,CASSPRQGGEKLFF
TRBJ1-5,TRBV6-4,CASSDVRGKCNQPQHF
TRBJ2-7,TRBV30,CAYTGTGVSEQYF
TRBJ1-5,TRBV4-1,CASSLTGVGQPQHF
TRBJ2-1,TRBV29-1,CSVAGGLGYNEQFF
TRBJ2-2,TRBV19,CASSPTGRELFF
TRBJ1-3,TRBV6-6,CASSYLDRAGNTIYF
TRBJ1-1,TRBV11-2,CASSWIQGNTEAFF
TRBJ2-7,TRBV11-2,CASSLARTGGSYEQYF
TRBJ2-4,TRBV9,CASSVGGNLAKNIQYF
TRBJ2-7,TRBV6-5,CASSYSGEFYEQYF
TRBJ1-2,TRBV2,CASRDRGFGGYTF
TRBJ2-7,TRBV10-1,CASSEGRQGVLYEQYF
TRBJ2-6,TRBV27,CASSLGTGASGANVLTF
TRBJ1-5,TRBV23-1,CASSQSRRQGPYSNQPQHF
TRBJ1-1,TRBV7-3,CASSAGQGTEAFF
TRBJ2-1,TRBV25-1,CASSEDGAWYNEQFF
TRBJ2-3,TRBV9,CASSVGIALSNTDTQYF
TRBJ1-1,TRBV28,CASVFASGGRTEAFF
TRBJ1-1,TRBV25-1,CASSLSTVNTEAFF
TRBJ1-4,TRBV2,CASRETNEKLFF
TRBJ2-1,TRBV7-6,CASSLGTGPYNEQFF
TRBJ1-1,TRBV28,CASKKTGLGTEAFF
TRBJ2-7,TRBV5-4,CASSLGGRGLMRGEQYF
TRBJ2-7,TRBV5-1,CASSPRDSTYEQYF
TRBJ2-3,TRBV9,CASSEGTSGAGDTQYF
TRBJ1-6,TRBV27,CASSTGIYNSPLHF